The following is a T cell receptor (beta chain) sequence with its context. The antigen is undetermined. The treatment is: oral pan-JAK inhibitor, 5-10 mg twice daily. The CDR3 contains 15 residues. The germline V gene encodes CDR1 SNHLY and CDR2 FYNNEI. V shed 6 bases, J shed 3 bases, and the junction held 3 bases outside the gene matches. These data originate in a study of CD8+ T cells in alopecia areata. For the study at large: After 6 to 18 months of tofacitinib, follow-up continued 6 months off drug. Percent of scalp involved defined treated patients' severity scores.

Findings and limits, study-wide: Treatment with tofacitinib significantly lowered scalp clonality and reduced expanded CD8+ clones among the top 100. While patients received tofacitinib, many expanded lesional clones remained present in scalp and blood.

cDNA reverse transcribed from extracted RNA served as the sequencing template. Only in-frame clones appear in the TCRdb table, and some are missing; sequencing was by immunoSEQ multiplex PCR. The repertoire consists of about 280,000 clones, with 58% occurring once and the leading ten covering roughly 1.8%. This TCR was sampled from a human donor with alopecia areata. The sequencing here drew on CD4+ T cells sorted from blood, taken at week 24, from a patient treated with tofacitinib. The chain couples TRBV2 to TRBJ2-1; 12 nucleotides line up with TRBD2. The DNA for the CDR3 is TGTGCCAGCAGGGCGACTAGCGGGGGCTACAATGAGCAGTTCTTC. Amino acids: CASRATSGGYNEQFF.